This T cell receptor beta chain comes out of a study of CD8 T cells in Susac syndrome. RNA, at about 0.45 to 1 ug, was reverse transcribed with random hexamers. TCRdb used MiXCR to reprocess the immunoSEQ multiplex PCR reads, holding one entry per CDR3 protein. The data show roughly 130,000 distinct CDR3 sequences, 96% seen once. V trimming: 6 bases; J trimming: 4 bases; junction bases outside the gene matches: 10. The length of the CDR3 is 15 residues. Germline V gene lookup returns CDR1 SQVTM and CDR2 ANQGSEA. This clonotype was seen a single time. This TCR derives from a human donor with Susac syndrome. The sample comprised CD4+ T cells from PBMCs. The rearrangement links TRBV29-1 to TRBJ2-5; 11 bases are shared with TRBD2. This CDR3 is CSVHGLAGGRETQYF. DNA of the CDR3: TGCAGCGTCCACGGGCTAGCGGGAGGACGAGAGACCCAGTACTTC.